These 29 T cell receptor beta chains share one sample of origin, sequenced in a study of vaccination effects on CD4 cells after COVID-19. Prior to sequencing, the ViraFEST assay stimulated PBMC with viral peptide pools, which expanded the antigen-specific CD4+ T cells. CD4+ T cells were isolated after less than 12 days of culture. From March to December 2020, the person had a SARS-CoV-2 infection that was confirmed by PCR. These receptors are not linked to any known antigen. TCRdb's table, derived via immunoSEQ multiplex PCR, lists solely in-frame clones and lacks some. The table includes approximately 40,000 clones, roughly 73% detected once. The source was CD4+ T cells from PBMCs cultured with a peptide pool, collected before COVID-19 vaccination. The source is a human donor who had a prior SARS-CoV-2 infection.

CDR3 DNA: TGTGCCAGTAGTGGACGGGACACAACCTACGAGCAGTACTTC. It encodes CASSGRDTTYEQYF. The chain carries TRBV19 and TRBJ2-7, with D maybe TRBD1 (6 bases). CDR3 size: 14 residues. Germline lookup yields CDR1 LNHDA and CDR2 SQIVND (reference sequence). Trimming took 5 bases from V and 2 from J, leaving 13 bases between them. Together with reference TRBV19 and TRBJ2-7, the CDR3 gives the full variable domain: DGGITQSPKYLFRKEGQNVTLSCEQNLNHDAMYWYRQDPGQGLRLIYYSQIVNDFQKGDIAEGYSVSREKKESFPLTVTSAQKNPTAFYLCASSGRDTTYEQYFGPGTRLTVT.

This chain joins TRBV7-3 and TRBJ1-6; 7 bases match TRBD1. The ends lost 3 bases at V and 7 bases at J; junction bases unmatched: 6. Germline loops: CDR1 SGHTA, CDR2 FQGTGA. The CDR3 totals 15 residues. The CDR3 nucleotides are TGTGCCAGCAGCTTGAACACAGGGGTAAATTCACCCCTCCACTTT. Protein sequence: CASSLNTGVNSPLHF.

This chain joins TRBV18 and TRBJ2-1, with 12 bases matching TRBD2. J was trimmed by 4 bases and V by 6 bases; bases with no gene match: 4. CDR1 is KGHSH and CDR2 is LQKENI in the germline V gene. This CDR3 spans 15 amino acids. The CDR3 nucleotides read TGTGCCAGCTCGTCCGGGACTAGCGGGTACAATGAGCAGTTCTTC. Encoded protein: CASSSGTSGYNEQFF.

This clone was seen more than once but under ten times. The chain is built from TRBV7-9 and TRBJ2-5, with D possibly matching TRBD1 (5 bases). CDR1 is SEHNR, CDR2 FQNEAQ, per germline (reference sequence). The germline V and J ends were trimmed by 7 bases and 4 bases, with 16 bases remaining between them. The CDR3 length is 14 residues. The CDR3 reads CASTPAGSGETQYF. The CDR3 DNA reads as TGTGCCAGCACCCCGGCAGGGTCGGGAGAGACCCAGTACTTC.

The rearrangement links TRBV30 to TRBJ1-1; a weak D match, TRBD1 (6 bases). This CDR3 is built from 14 residues. Deletions cut 0 bases from V and 3 bases from J, with 11 bases between. Germline CDR1 and CDR2: GTSNPN and SVGIG (reference sequence). The CDR3 DNA reads as TGTGCCTGGAGTGTCCAAGGGGGGGACACTGAAGCTTTCTTT. It translates to CAWSVQGGDTEAFF.

This chain connects TRBV5-4 to TRBJ2-3; perhaps TRBD2 as D (7 bases). This CDR3 contains 14 residues. V was trimmed by 4 bases and J by 2 bases, leaving 11 bases between them. Germline CDR1 and CDR2: SGHNT and YYREEE (reference sequence). The CDR3 loop reads CASSPGGYTDTQYF. CDR3 bases: TGTGCCAGCAGCCCGGGGGGCTACACAGATACGCAGTATTTT.

The chain recombines TRBV5-4 with TRBJ2-1; D might be TRBD1 or TRBD2, each matching 5 bases. CDR1 is SGHNT, CDR2 YYREEE, per germline (reference sequence). The V end lost 0 bases, the J end lost 8 bases, and 15 bases lay between the germline ends. The CDR3 spans 15 residues. The CDR3 nucleotides are TGTGCCAGCAGCTTGGGTACATTTGGGGGTGATGAGCAGTTCTTC. This translates into CASSLGTFGGDEQFF.

J is TRBJ2-5 and V is TRBV5-1; TRBD1 is a possible D gene (7 bases). Trimming took off 1 base at V and 4 bases at J, with 17 bases between the two ends. Germline assignment: CDR1 SGHRS and CDR2 YFSETQ. The CDR3 covers 16 residues. As DNA, the CDR3 is TGCGCCAGCAGCTTGTATCCCGGGGGACAGCCAGAGACCCAGTACTTC. This encodes CASSLYPGGQPETQYF.

For the CDR3, the DNA is TGTGCCAGCAGCCGACGCGTCGACAGGCCCGGCTACGAGCAGTACTTC. It codes for CASSRRVDRPGYEQYF. The gene calls are TRBV3-1 (or the pseudogene TRBV3-2) and TRBJ2-7; tentatively, D is TRBD1 (6 bases). The CDR3 loop spans 16 amino acids. Germline CDR1 LGHDT, CDR2 YNNKEL (reference sequence). Trimming shortened V by 4 bases and J by 3 bases, and 19 bases separated the two germline ends.

The genes are TRBV11-3 and TRBJ2-3; D call uncertain. Trimming pared 2 bases from V and 3 bases from J, leaving 9 bases between. CDR1 SGHNT and CDR2 YENEEA come from the germline V gene. The CDR3 extends over 14 amino acids. The DNA for the CDR3 is TGTGCCAGCAGCTTAAATATTGGGACAGATACGCAGTATTTT. Translated: CASSLNIGTDTQYF.

This clone appeared a few times. The chain uses TRBV5-4 and TRBJ1-1; D call uncertain. The CDR3 covers 14 residues. The V gene lost 5 bases and the J gene lost 0 bases, with 11 bases spanning the gap. The germline V gene encodes CDR1 SGHNT and CDR2 YYREEE (reference sequence). Here the CDR3 DNA reads TGTGCCAGCAGACTCAGGAGCCTGAACACTGAAGCTTTCTTT. Its translation: CASRLRSLNTEAFF.

The rearrangement links TRBV1 to TRBJ2-2; no check of the table's D call, TRBD2, against the DNA was made. TRBV1 is a pseudogene segment. CDR3 length: 16 amino acids. The CDR3 reads CTSSQDLRGGPGELFF. CDR3 coding DNA: TGCACCAGCAGCCAAGATCTGCGGGGGGGCCCCGGGGAGCTGTTTTTT.

CDR3 sequence (DNA): TGCGCCAGCAGCGAACCGACTAGCGGGGGGGGGCAGTTCTTC. Protein sequence: CASSEPTSGGGQFF. V is TRBV5-1 and J is TRBJ2-1; 14 bases align to TRBD2. In germline, CDR1 is SGHRS, CDR2 YFSETQ. V was pared by 4 bases and J by 12 bases, with 6 bases of the junction left unmatched. The CDR3 is 14 amino acids.

This CDR3 is CASSPTLGGWQFF. The CDR3 nucleotides read TGTGCCAGCAGCCCAACACTAGGGGGATGGCAGTTCTTC. The chain uses TRBV7-3 and TRBJ2-1; D perhaps matches TRBD1 (6 bases). CDR3 size: 13 residues. Between the trimmed V and J ends, which lost 5 bases and 12 bases, there was a span of 17 bases. Germline assignment: CDR1 SGHTA and CDR2 FQGTGA.

The chain uses TRBV3-1 (or the pseudogene TRBV3-2) and TRBJ1-6; 8 bases align to TRBD1. Germline-derived CDR1 and CDR2 are LGHDT and YNNKEL (reference sequence). The CDR3 is 15 residues long. The junction had 7 bases not matched to a gene; V was cut back by 4 bases and J by 8 bases. CDR3 nucleotide sequence: TGTGCCAGCAGCCTGGACAGGGTTGCGGATTCACCCCTCCACTTT. It specifies CASSLDRVADSPLHF.

This clone was recorded once. This chain uses TRBV19 with TRBJ1-1; D call uncertain. Between the trimmed V and J ends, which lost 7 bases and 0 bases, there was a span of 9 bases. CDR1 is LNHDA, CDR2 SQIVND, per germline (reference sequence). The CDR3 has 13 amino acids. This CDR3 is CASTVRVNTEAFF. The CDR3, as DNA: TGTGCCAGTACGGTTCGGGTGAACACTGAAGCTTTCTTT.

The V call is TRBV5-1, the J call TRBJ1-1; D not resolved. Germline loops: CDR1 SGHRS, CDR2 YFSETQ. The germline V and J ends were trimmed by 0 bases and 1 base, with 10 bases remaining between them. This CDR3 is 15 amino acids long. The CDR3 coding sequence is TGCGCCAGCAGCTTGGGGCAGCTTGAGAACACTGAAGCTTTCTTT. It encodes CASSLGQLENTEAFF.

V gene TRBV6-5 combines with J gene TRBJ1-6; the D gene is possibly TRBD1 (5 bases). Trimming stripped 6 bases from V and 8 bases from J, with 17 bases between. The CDR3 has 15 amino acids. The V gene's germline CDR1 is MNHEY and CDR2 SVGAGI. As DNA, the CDR3 is TGTGCCAGCAGACTATTGGGGGGGATTTATTCACCCCTCCACTTT. Amino acid sequence: CASRLLGGIYSPLHF.

A single count supports this clone. The chain recombines TRBV5-1 with TRBJ1-1; unclear D gene. Trimming left V 0 bases short and J 1 base short, with 4 bases between. The germline gives CDR1 SGHRS, CDR2 YFSETQ. The CDR3 spans 13 residues. The CDR3 loop reads CASSLESNTEAFF. The CDR3 DNA follows: TGCGCCAGCAGCTTGGAGTCGAACACTGAAGCTTTCTTT.

The CDR3 nucleotides are TGTGCCAGCAGCTCGGAGGACAGGGGAAACACTGAAGCTTTCTTT. Protein product: CASSSEDRGNTEAFF. The chain combines TRBV5-4 with TRBJ1-1; 9 bases align to TRBD1. Germline V CDR1 and CDR2: SGHNT, YYREEE (reference sequence). This CDR3 has 15 residues. V gave up 3 bases and J gave up 2 bases; unmatched junction bases: 5.

The gene calls are TRBV5-5 and TRBJ1-5; D remains ambiguous. Deletions cut 4 bases from V and 5 bases from J, with 13 bases between. Germline V gene data show CDR1 as SGHKS and CDR2 as YYEKEE (reference sequence). The CDR3 consists of 14 residues. CDR3 protein: CASSRWGEDQPQHF. DNA of the CDR3: TGTGCCAGCAGCCGATGGGGAGAAGATCAGCCCCAGCATTTT.

V is TRBV5-1 and J is TRBJ1-2, with a possible D match to TRBD1 (6 bases). The CDR3 length is 13 residues. The V end lost 4 bases, the J end lost 7 bases, and 14 bases lay between the germline ends. Looked up from germline, CDR1 is SGHRS and CDR2 is YFSETQ. The CDR3 reads CASSPGQSGGYTF. The CDR3 bases are TGCGCCAGCAGCCCGGGACAAAGCGGTGGCTACACCTTC.

The V and J genes are TRBV6-5 and TRBJ1-2, with 7 nucleotides matching TRBD1. CDR1 is MNHEY and CDR2 is SVGAGI in the germline V gene. V gave up 2 bases and J gave up 5 bases; unmatched junction bases: 5. CDR3 length: 14 amino acids. CDR3 sequence (DNA): TGTGCCAGCAGTTACCTCCGGGACAGTTATGGCTACACCTTC. Translating it yields CASSYLRDSYGYTF.

V is TRBV10-3 and J is TRBJ2-3; the D gene is possibly TRBD2 (6 bases). Germline CDR1 is ENHRY and CDR2 is SYGVKD. The V gene lost 5 bases and the J gene lost 2 bases, with 14 bases spanning the gap. The CDR3 totals 15 residues. The CDR3 nucleotides read TGTGCCATCAGTCCGGGACTGGAACTCACAGATACGCAGTATTTT. This codes for CAISPGLELTDTQYF.

This clone appeared a single time. The gene calls are TRBV6-5 and TRBJ1-1; TRBD1 is a possible D gene (5 bases). The germline V gene encodes CDR1 MNHEY and CDR2 SVGAGI. Trimming removed 3 bases from V and 3 bases from J, with 11 bases in between. CDR3 size: 14 residues. Written as DNA, the CDR3 is TGTGCCAGCAGTTATTCCAAAGGGGACACTGAAGCTTTCTTT. It is translated as CASSYSKGDTEAFF.

The V gene is TRBV30, the J gene TRBJ2-4, with 7 bases lining up with TRBD1. This CDR3 has 18 residues. Germline V gives CDR1 GTSNPN, CDR2 SVGIG (reference sequence). Trimming at V came to 0 bases and at J to 0 bases, leaving 11 bases not matched to a gene. Here the CDR3 DNA reads TGTGCCTGGAGTGTACCAGGGGGATTAGGATTAGCCAAAAACATTCAGTACTTC. Its protein product is CAWSVPGGLGLAKNIQYF. Filled out from reference TRBV30 and TRBJ2-4, the complete variable domain reads SQTIHQWPATLVQPVGSPLSLECTVEGTSNPNLYWYRQAAGRGLQLLFYSVGIGQISSEVPQNLSASRPQDRQFILSSKKLLLSDSGFYLCAWSVPGGLGLAKNIQYFGAGTRLSVL.

The genes are TRBV3-1 (or the pseudogene TRBV3-2) and TRBJ2-1; TRBD2 matches at 12 bases. Germline V gene sequence: CDR1 LGHDT, CDR2 YNNKEL (reference sequence). The CDR3 runs to 14 residues. V gave up 5 bases and J gave up 9 bases; unmatched junction bases: 5. The CDR3: CASSSSGGAGEQFF. The CDR3 DNA reads TGTGCCAGCAGCTCTAGCGGGGGGGCGGGTGAGCAGTTCTTC.

The rearrangement uses TRBV15 and TRBJ1-2, with 7 positions matching TRBD1. The junction had 2 bases not matched to a gene; V was cut back by 3 bases and J by 1 base. CDR1 is LNHNV, CDR2 YYDKDF, per germline (reference sequence). CDR3 length: 14 amino acids. DNA of the CDR3: TGTGCCACCAGCAGGGGGGACAGTAACTATGGCTACACCTTC. Protein: CATSRGDSNYGYTF.

The gene calls are TRBV7-3 and TRBJ2-2; maybe TRBD1 (5 bases). The CDR3 runs 16 residues. Germline V gene sequence: CDR1 SGHTA, CDR2 FQGTGA. The V end was cut by 0 bases, the J end by 6 bases, with 14 bases between. The DNA for the CDR3 is TGTGCCAGCAGCTTAACGTCACCAGTAGGGGCCGGGGAGCTGTTTTTT. Translating gives CASSLTSPVGAGELFF.